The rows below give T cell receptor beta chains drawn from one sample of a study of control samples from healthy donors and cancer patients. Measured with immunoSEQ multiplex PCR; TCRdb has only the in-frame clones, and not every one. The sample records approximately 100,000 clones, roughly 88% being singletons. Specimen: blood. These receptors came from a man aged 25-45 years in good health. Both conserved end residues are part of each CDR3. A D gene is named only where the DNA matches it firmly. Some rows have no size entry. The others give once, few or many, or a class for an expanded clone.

cdr3_aa: CAISEIREVLQETQYF; cdr3_nt: TGTGCCATCAGTGAGATTCGGGAGGTCCTACAGGAGACCCAGTACTTC; clone_size: -; d_call: TRBD2; v_call: TRBV10-3; j_call: TRBJ2-5
cdr3_aa: CASSLYDIQYF; cdr3_nt: TGTGCCAGCAGCTTATATGACATTCAGTACTTC; clone_size: -; d_call: -; v_call: TRBV7-9; j_call: TRBJ2-4
cdr3_aa: CAIDGTDRGSTDTQYF; cdr3_nt: TGTGCCATCGACGGTACCGACAGGGGAAGCACAGATACGCAGTATTTT; clone_size: -; d_call: TRBD1; v_call: TRBV2; j_call: TRBJ2-3
cdr3_aa: CASSLVGDRDSITGELFF; cdr3_nt: TGTGCCAGCAGCTTGGTAGGTGACAGGGACTCAATCACCGGGGAGCTGTTTTTT; clone_size: -; d_call: -; v_call: TRBV5-6; j_call: TRBJ2-2
cdr3_aa: CASSPGIFYEQYF; cdr3_nt: TGTGCCAGCAGCCCTGGTATTTTCTACGAGCAGTACTTC; clone_size: -; d_call: -; v_call: TRBV11-1; j_call: TRBJ2-7
cdr3_aa: CASRGGQGNNSPLHF; cdr3_nt: TGTGCCAGCAGAGGGGGACAGGGTAATAATTCACCCCTCCACTTT; clone_size: -; d_call: TRBD1; v_call: TRBV7-9; j_call: TRBJ1-6
cdr3_aa: CATSDSGTKSYNEQFF; cdr3_nt: TGTGCCACCAGTGACTCCGGGACTAAGTCCTACAATGAGCAGTTCTTC; clone_size: -; d_call: TRBD2; v_call: TRBV24-1; j_call: TRBJ2-1
cdr3_aa: CASSQGYRVTYEQYF; cdr3_nt: TGTGCCAGCAGCCAAGGGTACAGGGTCACCTACGAGCAGTACTTC; clone_size: -; d_call: -; v_call: TRBV3-1/TRBV3-2; j_call: TRBJ2-7
cdr3_aa: CASSKWPQTSYEQYF; cdr3_nt: TGTGCCAGCAGTAAATGGCCACAGACGTCCTACGAGCAGTACTTC; clone_size: -; d_call: -; v_call: TRBV6-5; j_call: TRBJ2-7
cdr3_aa: CASSLWTGPTYEQYF; cdr3_nt: TGTGCCAGCAGCTTATGGACAGGTCCTACCTACGAGCAGTACTTC; clone_size: few; d_call: TRBD1; v_call: TRBV7-6; j_call: TRBJ2-7
cdr3_aa: CASSLEGREQYF; cdr3_nt: TGTGCCAGCAGCTTAGAGGGAAGGGAGCAGTACTTC; clone_size: -; d_call: -; v_call: TRBV13; j_call: TRBJ2-7
cdr3_aa: CASSRTGQGPYTF; cdr3_nt: TGTGCCAGCAGCCGGACCGGACAGGGTCCCTACACCTTC; clone_size: -; d_call: TRBD1; v_call: TRBV7-9; j_call: TRBJ1-2
cdr3_aa: CASSPPPQGARTEAFF; cdr3_nt: TGTGCCAGCAGCCCGCCCCCACAGGGGGCACGGACTGAAGCTTTCTTT; clone_size: -; d_call: TRBD1; v_call: TRBV11-2; j_call: TRBJ1-1
cdr3_aa: CSASTTDSNQPQHF; cdr3_nt: TGCAGTGCTAGTACTACGGACAGCAATCAGCCCCAGCATTTT; clone_size: medium-sized; d_call: -; v_call: TRBV20-1; j_call: TRBJ1-5
cdr3_aa: CASSLGRQETQYF; cdr3_nt: TGTGCCAGCAGTTTGGGCAGACAAGAGACCCAGTACTTC; clone_size: -; d_call: -; v_call: TRBV27; j_call: TRBJ2-5
cdr3_aa: CASSPGNQPQHF; cdr3_nt: TGTGCCAGCAGTCCGGGAAATCAGCCCCAGCATTTT; clone_size: -; d_call: -; v_call: TRBV27; j_call: TRBJ1-5
cdr3_aa: CASRSLNEKLFF; cdr3_nt: TGTGCCAGCAGGAGCCTTAATGAAAAACTGTTTTTT; clone_size: -; d_call: -; v_call: TRBV7-9; j_call: TRBJ1-4
cdr3_aa: CASTRQGDSYEQYF; cdr3_nt: TGTGCCAGCACCCGACAGGGAGACTCCTACGAGCAGTACTTC; clone_size: once; d_call: TRBD1; v_call: TRBV9; j_call: TRBJ2-7
cdr3_aa: CASSEGSGFIEAFF; cdr3_nt: TGTGCCAGCAGTGAAGGCAGCGGATTCATAGAAGCTTTCTTT; clone_size: -; d_call: -; v_call: TRBV6-1; j_call: TRBJ1-1
cdr3_aa: CASSQSYETSGRTYEQYF; cdr3_nt: TGTGCCAGCAGCCAAAGCTACGAAACTAGCGGGAGAACCTACGAGCAGTACTTC; clone_size: -; d_call: TRBD2; v_call: TRBV2; j_call: TRBJ2-7
cdr3_aa: CASSQGTSGGVQADTQYF; cdr3_nt: TGCGCCAGCAGCCAGGGCACGAGCGGGGGCGTGCAGGCAGATACGCAGTATTTT; clone_size: -; d_call: TRBD2; v_call: TRBV4-3; j_call: TRBJ2-3
cdr3_aa: CASSDGLQETQYF; cdr3_nt: TGTGCCAGCAGTGACGGACTTCAAGAGACCCAGTACTTC; clone_size: -; d_call: -; v_call: TRBV25-1; j_call: TRBJ2-5
cdr3_aa: CASSTPGHEQYF; cdr3_nt: TGTGCCAGCAGCACACCAGGTCACGAGCAGTACTTC; clone_size: -; d_call: -; v_call: TRBV27; j_call: TRBJ2-7
cdr3_aa: CASSTTHGRETQYF; cdr3_nt: TGCGCCAGCAGCACGACACATGGCAGGGAGACCCAGTACTTC; clone_size: -; d_call: -; v_call: TRBV5-1; j_call: TRBJ2-5
cdr3_aa: CASSFGQGSEQYF; cdr3_nt: TGTGCCAGCAGTTTCGGACAGGGCTCCGAGCAGTACTTC; clone_size: -; d_call: TRBD1; v_call: TRBV3-1/TRBV3-2; j_call: TRBJ2-7
cdr3_aa: CASSLSAGEGYEQYF; cdr3_nt: TGCGCCAGCAGCTTGTCAGCGGGAGAGGGCTACGAGCAGTACTTC; clone_size: -; d_call: TRBD2; v_call: TRBV5-1; j_call: TRBJ2-7
cdr3_aa: CASSQDAEGGYTF; cdr3_nt: TGCGCCAGCAGCCAAGATGCGGAGGGTGGCTACACCTTC; clone_size: -; d_call: -; v_call: TRBV4-1; j_call: TRBJ1-2
cdr3_aa: CASSLLLAGPTDTQYF; cdr3_nt: TGTGCCAGCAGCTTATTACTAGCTGGACCCACAGATACGCAGTATTTT; clone_size: -; d_call: -; v_call: TRBV7-9; j_call: TRBJ2-3
cdr3_aa: CASSHYFSGTYNEQFF; cdr3_nt: TGTGCCAGCAGCCATTATTTTAGCGGTACTTACAATGAGCAGTTCTTC; clone_size: -; d_call: -; v_call: TRBV7-2; j_call: TRBJ2-1
cdr3_aa: CGSGQVLGETQYF; cdr3_nt: TGTGGTAGCGGGCAAGTTTTGGGCGAGACCCAGTACTTC; clone_size: -; d_call: TRBD2; v_call: TRBV7-9; j_call: TRBJ2-5
cdr3_aa: CAWSFSRLAGGYNEQFF; cdr3_nt: TGTGCCTGGTCTTTCAGTAGACTAGCGGGAGGATACAATGAGCAGTTCTTC; clone_size: -; d_call: TRBD2; v_call: TRBV30; j_call: TRBJ2-1
cdr3_aa: CASSLAGEKLFF; cdr3_nt: TGCGCCAGCAGCTTGGCTGGGGAAAAACTGTTTTTT; clone_size: -; d_call: -; v_call: TRBV5-1; j_call: TRBJ1-4
cdr3_aa: CASSQRDTGKKLFF; cdr3_nt: TGTGCCAGCAGCCAACGGGACACTGGGAAAAAACTGTTTTTT; clone_size: -; d_call: -; v_call: TRBV3-1/TRBV3-2; j_call: TRBJ1-4
cdr3_aa: CASSLSTGGNQPQHF; cdr3_nt: TGTGCCAGCAGCTTATCGACAGGGGGCAATCAGCCCCAGCATTTT; clone_size: -; d_call: TRBD1; v_call: TRBV7-9; j_call: TRBJ1-5
cdr3_aa: CASSLSGTSGNEQFF; cdr3_nt: TGTGCCAGCAGTTTATCCGGGACTAGCGGAAATGAGCAGTTCTTC; clone_size: -; d_call: TRBD2; v_call: TRBV27; j_call: TRBJ2-1
cdr3_aa: CASSIVHVGYNEQFF; cdr3_nt: TGTGCCAGTAGTATAGTACATGTCGGATACAATGAGCAGTTCTTC; clone_size: -; d_call: -; v_call: TRBV19; j_call: TRBJ2-1
cdr3_aa: CASSLGSGPYEQYF; cdr3_nt: TGTGCCAGCAGCTTAGGGTCCGGGCCATACGAGCAGTACTTC; clone_size: once; d_call: -; v_call: TRBV5-4; j_call: TRBJ2-7
cdr3_aa: CASTRNRGYYYEQYF; cdr3_nt: TGTGCCAGCACTCGAAACAGGGGATACTACTACGAGCAGTACTTC; clone_size: -; d_call: TRBD1; v_call: TRBV27; j_call: TRBJ2-7
cdr3_aa: CASRRQGVERGF; cdr3_nt: TGTGCCAGCAGGAGACAAGGGGTCGAGCGCGGCTTT; clone_size: once; d_call: -; v_call: TRBV2; j_call: TRBJ1-1
cdr3_aa: CASSQEVVGVNTQYF; cdr3_nt: TGCGCCAGCAGCCAAGAAGTGGTTGGGGTGAATACGCAGTATTTT; clone_size: few; d_call: -; v_call: TRBV4-1; j_call: TRBJ2-3
cdr3_aa: CASSEFPSSLAGGSAQYF; cdr3_nt: TGTGCCAGCAGTGAATTCCCCTCCAGTCTAGCGGGAGGGTCGGCCCAGTACTTC; clone_size: -; d_call: TRBD2; v_call: TRBV25-1; j_call: TRBJ2-5
cdr3_aa: CASSQGAANTGELFF; cdr3_nt: TGCGCCAGCAGCCAAGGGGCGGCGAACACCGGGGAGCTGTTTTTT; clone_size: -; d_call: -; v_call: TRBV4-1; j_call: TRBJ2-2
cdr3_aa: CASSITGGSNTEAFF; cdr3_nt: TGCGCCAGCAGCATTACAGGGGGCTCGAACACTGAAGCTTTCTTT; clone_size: many; d_call: TRBD1; v_call: TRBV5-1; j_call: TRBJ1-1
cdr3_aa: CASSQHFWGLAYEQYF; cdr3_nt: TGTGCCAGCAGCCAACACTTTTGGGGACTAGCGTACGAGCAGTACTTC; clone_size: -; d_call: TRBD2; v_call: TRBV27; j_call: TRBJ2-7
cdr3_aa: CAWSGGGTKNIQYF; cdr3_nt: TGTGCCTGGAGCGGCGGGGGGACCAAAAACATTCAGTACTTC; clone_size: once; d_call: TRBD2; v_call: TRBV30; j_call: TRBJ2-4
cdr3_aa: CASRGGGGENQPQHF; cdr3_nt: TGTGCCAGCAGAGGGGGGGGCGGTGAAAATCAACCCCAGCATTTT; clone_size: -; d_call: -; v_call: TRBV6-5; j_call: TRBJ1-5
cdr3_aa: CASSQEYGQTAFF; cdr3_nt: TGTGCCAGCAGCCAAGAATATGGCCAGACAGCTTTCTTT; clone_size: -; d_call: -; v_call: TRBV3-1/TRBV3-2; j_call: TRBJ1-1
cdr3_aa: CAWSVLAGDQPQHF; cdr3_nt: TGTGCCTGGAGTGTACTTGCGGGGGATCAGCCCCAGCATTTT; clone_size: -; d_call: -; v_call: TRBV30; j_call: TRBJ1-5
cdr3_aa: CASSEAGGSGNTIYF; cdr3_nt: TGTGCCAGCAGTGAAGCGGGGGGCTCTGGAAACACCATATATTTT; clone_size: once; d_call: -; v_call: TRBV6-1; j_call: TRBJ1-3
cdr3_aa: CATSRVPIGPTYEQYF; cdr3_nt: TGTGCCACCAGCAGAGTCCCTATCGGGCCTACCTACGAGCAGTACTTC; clone_size: once; d_call: -; v_call: TRBV15; j_call: TRBJ2-7
cdr3_aa: CASSVGQGNQPQHF; cdr3_nt: TGTGCCAGCAGTGTAGGACAGGGAAATCAGCCCCAGCATTTT; clone_size: -; d_call: TRBD1; v_call: TRBV25-1; j_call: TRBJ1-5
cdr3_aa: CATSDLEFRTDGTGELFF; cdr3_nt: TGTGCCACCAGTGATTTGGAGTTTCGGACAGACGGCACCGGGGAGCTGTTTTTT; clone_size: -; d_call: -; v_call: TRBV24-1; j_call: TRBJ2-2
cdr3_aa: CASSQGGDRPEAFF; cdr3_nt: TGCGCCAGCAGCCAAGGCGGGGACAGGCCTGAAGCTTTCTTT; clone_size: -; d_call: TRBD1; v_call: TRBV4-3; j_call: TRBJ1-1
cdr3_aa: CATIHRAQESYEQYF; cdr3_nt: TGTGCCACCATCCACCGCGCCCAGGAGTCCTACGAGCAGTACTTC; clone_size: -; d_call: -; v_call: TRBV6-5; j_call: TRBJ2-7
cdr3_aa: CASSLVGGTGDQETQYF; cdr3_nt: TGTGCCAGCAGCTTAGTTGGCGGGACAGGGGACCAAGAGACCCAGTACTTC; clone_size: -; d_call: TRBD1; v_call: TRBV7-9; j_call: TRBJ2-5